This T cell receptor (beta chain) was identified during a study of T cells in Graves' hyperthyroidism and ophthalmopathy. Overall study results and limits: The model foresaw ophthalmopathy a median roughly 6.6 months prior to onset. Blood shared most expanded thyroid clonotypes above 0.001.

The germline V gene has CDR1 LNHNV and CDR2 YYDKDF (reference sequence). This CDR3 is 14 amino acids long. V gave up 4 bases and J gave up 5 bases, with 14 bases separating them. This clonotype was detected only a few times. Its antigen is not known. Researchers took RNA transcripts and amplified the TCR beta CDR3 regions from them. First-round RT-PCR of the TCR CDR3 relied on the HTBI primer set. TCRdb re-called the multiplex PCR reads with MiXCR, one entry per CDR3 protein. The table shows 300,000 to 450,000 distinct CDR3 sequences, with around a quarter occurring only once. The chain has TRBV15 and TRBJ2-5, with a weak D call TRBD1 (6 bases). The TCR sequence derives from a man aged 45 to 65 with Graves' hyperthyroidism. Sequencing was carried out using blood. CDR3 amino acids: CATSISGVRETQYF. CDR3 nucleotides: TGTGCCACCAGCATCTCAGGGGTCCGTGAGACCCAGTACTTC.